The text below deals with one TCR beta chain. The antigen remains unidentified. This sample was included in a study of T cell responses to AZD1222 COVID-19 vaccine. Profiled with immunoSEQ multiplex PCR; TCRdb holds only in-frame clones, not every one. The table lists over 110,000 clones, roughly 88% of them singletons. Second-dose timings of about 4 or about 12 weeks were pooled. Study-wide results and limits: Researchers took repertoire samples only after the peak T cell response had come. White British donors predominated, females outnumbered males, and clonal diversity was possibly underestimated.

J lost 3 bases, V lost 0 bases, and 8 bases had no gene match. CDR3 length: 16 amino acids. Looked up from germline, CDR1 is LNHNV and CDR2 is YYDKDF (reference sequence). The TCR sequence derives from an adult who received the AZD1222 COVID-19 vaccine. The specimen was peripheral blood, collected 28 days after the second AZD1222 dose. The chain links TRBV15 to TRBJ2-7; the match to TRBD1 covers 7 bases. CDR3 DNA sequence: TGTGCCACCAGCAGAGATCCGACAGGGTTCGTCTACGAGCAGTACTTC. Translated: CATSRDPTGFVYEQYF. The entire variable domain, with the rest obtained from reference TRBV15 and TRBJ2-7, is as follows: DAMVIQNPRYQVTQFGKPVTLSCSQTLNHNVMYWYQQKSSQAPKLLFHYYDKDFNNEADTPDNFQSRRPNTSFCFLDIRSPGLGDTAMYLCATSRDPTGFVYEQYFGPGTRLTVT.